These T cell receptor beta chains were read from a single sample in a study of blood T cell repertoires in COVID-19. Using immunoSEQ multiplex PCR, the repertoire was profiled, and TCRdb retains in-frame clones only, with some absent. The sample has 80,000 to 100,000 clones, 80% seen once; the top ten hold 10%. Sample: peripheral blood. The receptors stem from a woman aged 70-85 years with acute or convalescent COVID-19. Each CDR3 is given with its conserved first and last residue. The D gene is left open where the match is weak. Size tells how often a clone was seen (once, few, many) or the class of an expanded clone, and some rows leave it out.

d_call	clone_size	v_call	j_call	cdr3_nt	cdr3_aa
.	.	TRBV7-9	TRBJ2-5	TGTGCCAGCAGCTCAACCAGGGGGGCCGCGCGGGGACAAGAGACCCAGTACTTC	CASSSTRGAARGQETQYF
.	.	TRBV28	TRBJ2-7	TGTGCCAGCAGTGAAGTAGGGGGTATGACCTACGAGCAGTACTTC	CASSEVGGMTYEQYF
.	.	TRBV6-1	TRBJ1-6	TGTGCCAGCAGTTCGACAGGCTGGGGCTCACCCCTCCACTTT	CASSSTGWGSPLHF
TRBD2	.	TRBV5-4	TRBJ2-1	TGTGCCAGCAGAATGGGGATTGATGGCGGGAGCTCCTACAATGAGCAGTTCTTC	CASRMGIDGGSSYNEQFF
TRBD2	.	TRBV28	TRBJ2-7	TGTGCCAGCAACCTCGGACTAGCGCCGTACGAGCAGTACTTC	CASNLGLAPYEQYF
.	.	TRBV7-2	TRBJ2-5	TGTGCCAGCAGCCCGTCGGAGACCCAGTACTTC	CASSPSETQYF
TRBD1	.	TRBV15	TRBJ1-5	TGTGCCACCAGCAGGGGACAGCCGTTTAGCAATCAGCCCCAGCATTTT	CATSRGQPFSNQPQHF
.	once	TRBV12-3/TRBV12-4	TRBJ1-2	TGTGCCAGCAGTTTAGGGGAGAACTATGGCTACACCTTC	CASSLGENYGYTF
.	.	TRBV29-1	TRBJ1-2	TGCAGCGTTAACTTAGGGGCTAACTATGGCTACACCTTC	CSVNLGANYGYTF
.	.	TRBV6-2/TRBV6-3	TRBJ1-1	TGTGCCAGCAGCGACGCCTTCGGGGGTCGGGTCACTGAAGCTTTCTTT	CASSDAFGGRVTEAFF
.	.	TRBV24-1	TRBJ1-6	TGTGCCACCAGTGATTTGTGGACAGCCTCCTATAATTCACCCCTCCACTTT	CATSDLWTASYNSPLHF
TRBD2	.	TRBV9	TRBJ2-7	TGTGCCAGCAGCTCAGACGGACTAGCGGGGACCTACGAGCAGTACTTC	CASSSDGLAGTYEQYF
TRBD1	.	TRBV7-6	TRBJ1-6	TGTGCCAGCAGCCCAGGACAGGGAAATTCACCCCTCCACTTT	CASSPGQGNSPLHF
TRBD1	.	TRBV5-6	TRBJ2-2	TGTGCCAGCAGCTCGACAGGGGTCCTCTCGAACACCGGGGAGCTGTTTTTT	CASSSTGVLSNTGELFF
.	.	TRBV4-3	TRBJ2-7	TGCGCCAGCAGCTATAACGTAGGGGATTCCCTGCAGTACTTC	CASSYNVGDSLQYF
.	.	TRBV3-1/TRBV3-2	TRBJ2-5	TGTGCCAGCAGCCAAGGGACTCCGAAAGAGACCCAGTACTTC	CASSQGTPKETQYF
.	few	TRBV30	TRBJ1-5	TGTGCCTGGAGTGTAACTGGGGAGGGTCAGCCCCAGCATTTT	CAWSVTGEGQPQHF
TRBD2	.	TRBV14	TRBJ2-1	TGTGCCAGCAGCCAGCTTAGCGGGAGAAGTGGGATTGAGCAGTTCTTC	CASSQLSGRSGIEQFF